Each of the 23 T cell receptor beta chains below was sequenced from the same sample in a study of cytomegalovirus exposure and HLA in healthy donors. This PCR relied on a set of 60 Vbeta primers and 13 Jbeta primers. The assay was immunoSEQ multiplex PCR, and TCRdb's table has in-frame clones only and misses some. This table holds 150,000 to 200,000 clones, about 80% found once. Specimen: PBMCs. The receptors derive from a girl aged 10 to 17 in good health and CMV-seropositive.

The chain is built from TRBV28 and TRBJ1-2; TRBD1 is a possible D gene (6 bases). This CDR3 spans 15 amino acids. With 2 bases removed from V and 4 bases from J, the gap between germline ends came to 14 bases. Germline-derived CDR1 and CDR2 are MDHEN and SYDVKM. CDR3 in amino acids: CASSLAVRGPYGYTF. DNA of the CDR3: TGTGCCAGCAGTTTAGCGGTCAGGGGCCCCTATGGCTACACCTTC.

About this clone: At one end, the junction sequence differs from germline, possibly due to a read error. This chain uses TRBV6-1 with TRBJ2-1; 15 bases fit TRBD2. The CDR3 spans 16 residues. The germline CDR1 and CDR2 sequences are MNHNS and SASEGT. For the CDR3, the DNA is TGTGCCAGCAGTGGACTGGTTGGACTAGCGGGAGGGCGCAGGGTCTTC. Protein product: CASSGLVGLAGGRRVF.

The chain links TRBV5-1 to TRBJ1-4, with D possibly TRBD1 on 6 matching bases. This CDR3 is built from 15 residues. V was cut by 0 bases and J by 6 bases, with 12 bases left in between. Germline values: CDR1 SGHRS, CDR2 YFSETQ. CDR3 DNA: TGCGCCAGCAGCTTGGAGGGGGGGGCGGATGAAAAACTGTTTTTT. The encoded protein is CASSLEGGADEKLFF.

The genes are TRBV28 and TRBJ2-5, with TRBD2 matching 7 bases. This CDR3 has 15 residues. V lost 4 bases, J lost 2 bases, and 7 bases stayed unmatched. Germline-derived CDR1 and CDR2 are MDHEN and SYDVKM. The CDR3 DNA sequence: TGTGCCAGCAGTTACCGGGGGGACTTACAAGAGACCCAGTACTTC. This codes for CASSYRGDLQETQYF.

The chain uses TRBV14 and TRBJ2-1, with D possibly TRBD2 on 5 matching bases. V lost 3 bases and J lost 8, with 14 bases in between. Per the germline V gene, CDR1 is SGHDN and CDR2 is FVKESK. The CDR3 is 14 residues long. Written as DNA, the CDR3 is TGTGCCAGCAGCCATTCCTCGCGGGTTGATGAGCAGTTCTTC. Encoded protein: CASSHSSRVDEQFF.

CDR3 in amino acids: CASSPFGGGAGDTQYF. The CDR3 region has the DNA TGTGCCAGCAGCCCCTTTGGCGGGGGGGCCGGGGATACGCAGTATTTT. The J gene is TRBJ2-3, the V gene TRBV11-3, with 9 bases aligning to TRBD2. There are 16 residues in the CDR3. After removal of 5 bases from V and 6 bases from J, the junction contained 12 bases not matched to a gene. Germline assignment: CDR1 SGHNT and CDR2 YENEEA.

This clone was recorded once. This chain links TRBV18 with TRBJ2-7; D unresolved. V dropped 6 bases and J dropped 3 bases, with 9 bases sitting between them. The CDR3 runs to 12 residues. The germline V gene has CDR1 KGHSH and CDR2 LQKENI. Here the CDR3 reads CASSTVSYEQYF. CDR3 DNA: TGTGCCAGCTCCACAGTGAGCTACGAGCAGTACTTC.

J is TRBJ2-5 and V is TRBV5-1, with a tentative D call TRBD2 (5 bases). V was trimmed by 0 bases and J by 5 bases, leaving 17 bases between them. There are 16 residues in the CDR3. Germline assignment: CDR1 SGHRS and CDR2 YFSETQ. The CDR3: CASSLGAGRSGETQYF. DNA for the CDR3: TGCGCCAGCAGCTTGGGGGCGGGCAGATCTGGGGAGACCCAGTACTTC.

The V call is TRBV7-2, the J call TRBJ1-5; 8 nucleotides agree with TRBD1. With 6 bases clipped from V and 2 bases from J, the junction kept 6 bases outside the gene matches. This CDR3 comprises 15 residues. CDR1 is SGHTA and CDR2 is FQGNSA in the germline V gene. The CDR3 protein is CASSWTGSGNQPQHF. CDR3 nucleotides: TGTGCCAGCAGTTGGACAGGGAGCGGCAATCAGCCCCAGCATTTT.

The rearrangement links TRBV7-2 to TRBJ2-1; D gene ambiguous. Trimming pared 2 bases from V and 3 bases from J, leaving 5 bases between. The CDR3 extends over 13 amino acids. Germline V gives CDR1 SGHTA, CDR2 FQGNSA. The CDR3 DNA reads TGTGCCAGCAGCTTATCTTTCTACAATGAGCAGTTCTTC. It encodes CASSLSFYNEQFF.

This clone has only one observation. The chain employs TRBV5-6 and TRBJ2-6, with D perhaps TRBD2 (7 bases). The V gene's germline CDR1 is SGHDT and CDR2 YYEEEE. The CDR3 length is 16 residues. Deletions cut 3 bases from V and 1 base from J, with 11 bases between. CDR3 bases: TGTGCCAGCAGCTCGGAGGGGGGGTCTGGGGCCAACGTCCTGACTTTC. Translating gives CASSSEGGSGANVLTF.

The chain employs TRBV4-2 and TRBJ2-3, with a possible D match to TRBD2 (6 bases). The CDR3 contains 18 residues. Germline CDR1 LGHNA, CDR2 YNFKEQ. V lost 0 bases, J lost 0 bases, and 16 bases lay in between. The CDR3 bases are TGTGCCAGCAGCCAAGAATTGTCCCGCAGCGGGAGCACAGATACGCAGTATTTT. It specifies CASSQELSRSGSTDTQYF.

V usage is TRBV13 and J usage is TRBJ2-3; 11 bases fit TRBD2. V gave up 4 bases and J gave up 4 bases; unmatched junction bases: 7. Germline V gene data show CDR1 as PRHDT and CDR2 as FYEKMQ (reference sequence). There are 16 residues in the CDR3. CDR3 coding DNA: TGTGCCAGCAGCTCGTCACTAGCGGGAGTGGCAGATACGCAGTATTTT. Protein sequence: CASSSSLAGVADTQYF.

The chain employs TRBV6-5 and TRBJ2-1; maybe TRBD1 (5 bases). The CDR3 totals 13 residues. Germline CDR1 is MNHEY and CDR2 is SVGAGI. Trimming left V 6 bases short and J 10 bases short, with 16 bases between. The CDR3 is CASSQGRVGEQFF. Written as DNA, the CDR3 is TGTGCCAGCAGCCAAGGCAGGGTGGGCGAGCAGTTCTTC.

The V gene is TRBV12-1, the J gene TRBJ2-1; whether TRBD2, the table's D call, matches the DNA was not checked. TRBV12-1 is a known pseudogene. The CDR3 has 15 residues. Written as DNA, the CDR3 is TGTGCCAGCAGCTTGGGGACTAGCGGGAGGAATGAGCAGTTCTTC. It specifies CASSLGTSGRNEQFF.

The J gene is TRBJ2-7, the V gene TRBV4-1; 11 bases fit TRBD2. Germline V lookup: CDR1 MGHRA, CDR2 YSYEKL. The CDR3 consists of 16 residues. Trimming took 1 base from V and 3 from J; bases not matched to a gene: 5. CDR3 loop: CASSQVSTSGSYEQYF. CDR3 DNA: TGCGCCAGCAGCCAAGTCAGTACTAGCGGGAGCTACGAGCAGTACTTC.

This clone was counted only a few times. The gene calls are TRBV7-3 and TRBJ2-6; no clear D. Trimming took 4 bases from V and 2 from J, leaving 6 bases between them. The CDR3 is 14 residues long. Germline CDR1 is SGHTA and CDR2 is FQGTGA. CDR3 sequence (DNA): TGTGCCAGCAGCTCCCGGGCTGGGGCCAACGTCCTGACTTTC. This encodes CASSSRAGANVLTF.

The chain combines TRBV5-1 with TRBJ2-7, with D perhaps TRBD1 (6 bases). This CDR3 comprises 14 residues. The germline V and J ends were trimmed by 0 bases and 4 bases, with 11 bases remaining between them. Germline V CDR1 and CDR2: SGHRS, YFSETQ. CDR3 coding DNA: TGCGCCAGCAGCTTGGATCCAGGGGATTACGAGCAGTACTTC. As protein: CASSLDPGDYEQYF. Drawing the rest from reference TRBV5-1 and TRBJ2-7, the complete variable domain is KAGVTQTPRYLIKTRGQQVTLSCSPISGHRSVSWYQQTPGQGLQFLFEYFSETQRNKGNFPGRFSGRQFSNSRSEMNVSTLELGDSALYLCASSLDPGDYEQYFGPGTRLTVT.

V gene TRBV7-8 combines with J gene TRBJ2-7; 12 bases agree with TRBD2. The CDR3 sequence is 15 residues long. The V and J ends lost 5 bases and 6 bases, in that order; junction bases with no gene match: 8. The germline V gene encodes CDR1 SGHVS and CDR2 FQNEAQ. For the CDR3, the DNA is TGTGCCAGCAGCCCGTCGACTAGCGGGAGAGGCGAGCAGTACTTC. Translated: CASSPSTSGRGEQYF. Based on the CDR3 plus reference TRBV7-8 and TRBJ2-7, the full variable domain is GAGVSQSPRYKVAKRGQDVALRCDPISGHVSLFWYQQALGQGPEFLTYFQNEAQLDKSGLPSDRFFAERPEGSVSTLKIQRTQQEDSAVYLCASSPSTSGRGEQYFGPGTRLTVT.

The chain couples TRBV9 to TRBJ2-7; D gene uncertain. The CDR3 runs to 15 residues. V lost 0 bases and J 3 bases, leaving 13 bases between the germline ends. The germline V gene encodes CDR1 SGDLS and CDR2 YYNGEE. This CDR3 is CASSVGYPGFYEQYF. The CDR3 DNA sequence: TGTGCCAGCAGCGTAGGTTATCCAGGATTCTACGAGCAGTACTTC.

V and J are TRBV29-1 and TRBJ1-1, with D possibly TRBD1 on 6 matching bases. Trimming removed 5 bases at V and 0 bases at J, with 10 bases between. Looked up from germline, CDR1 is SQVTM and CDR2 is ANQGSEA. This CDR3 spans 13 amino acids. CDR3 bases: TGCAGCGTTACAGGGACCATGAACACTGAAGCTTTCTTT. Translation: CSVTGTMNTEAFF.

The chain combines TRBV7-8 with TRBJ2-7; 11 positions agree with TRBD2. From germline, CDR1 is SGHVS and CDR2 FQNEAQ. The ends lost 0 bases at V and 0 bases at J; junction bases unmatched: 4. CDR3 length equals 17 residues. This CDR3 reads CASSLAATSGDSYEQYF. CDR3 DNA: TGTGCCAGCAGCTTAGCTGCGACTAGCGGGGACTCCTACGAGCAGTACTTC.

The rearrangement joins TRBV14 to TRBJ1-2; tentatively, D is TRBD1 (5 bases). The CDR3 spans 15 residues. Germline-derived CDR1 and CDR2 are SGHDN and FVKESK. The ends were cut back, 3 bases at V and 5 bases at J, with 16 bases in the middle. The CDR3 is CASSQNTGGGYGYTF. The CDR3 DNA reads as TGTGCCAGCAGCCAGAATACCGGGGGAGGGTATGGCTACACCTTC.